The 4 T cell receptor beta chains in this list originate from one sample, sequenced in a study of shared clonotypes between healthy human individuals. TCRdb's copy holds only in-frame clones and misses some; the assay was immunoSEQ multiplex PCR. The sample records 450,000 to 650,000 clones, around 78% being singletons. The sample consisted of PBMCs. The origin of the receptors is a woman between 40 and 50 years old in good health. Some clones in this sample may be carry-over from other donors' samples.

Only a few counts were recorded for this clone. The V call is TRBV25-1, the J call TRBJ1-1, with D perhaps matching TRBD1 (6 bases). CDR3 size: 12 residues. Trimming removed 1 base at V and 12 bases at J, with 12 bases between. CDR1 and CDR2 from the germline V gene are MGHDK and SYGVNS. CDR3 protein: CASSESQGRTFF. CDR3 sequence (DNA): TGTGCCAGCAGTGAATCCCAGGGGAGAACTTTCTTT. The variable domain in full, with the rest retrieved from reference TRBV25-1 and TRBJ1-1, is EADIYQTPRYLVIGTGKKITLECSQTMGHDKMYWYQQDPGMELHLIHYSYGVNSTEKGDLSSESTVSRIRTEHFPLTLESARPSHTSQYLCASSESQGRTFFGQGTRLTVV.

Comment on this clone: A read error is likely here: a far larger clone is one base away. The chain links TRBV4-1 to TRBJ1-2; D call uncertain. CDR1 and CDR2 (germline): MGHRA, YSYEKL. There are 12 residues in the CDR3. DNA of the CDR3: TGCGCCAGCAGCCAAGAGGTGGGTGGCTACGCCTTC. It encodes CASSQEVGGYAF.

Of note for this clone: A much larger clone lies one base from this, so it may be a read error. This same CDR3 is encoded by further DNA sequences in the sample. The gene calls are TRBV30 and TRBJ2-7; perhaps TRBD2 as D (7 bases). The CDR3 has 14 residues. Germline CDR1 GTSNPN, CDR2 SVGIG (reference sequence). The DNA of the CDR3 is TGCGCCTGGAGTGAGGGGGGGCTCACCTACGAGCAGTACTTC. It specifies CAWSEGGLTYEQYF.

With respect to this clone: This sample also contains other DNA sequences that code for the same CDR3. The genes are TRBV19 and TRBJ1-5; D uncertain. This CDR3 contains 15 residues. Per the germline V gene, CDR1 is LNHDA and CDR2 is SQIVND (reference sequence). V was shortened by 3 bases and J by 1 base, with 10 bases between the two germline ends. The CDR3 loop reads CASSIGGGSNQPQHF. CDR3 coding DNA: TGTGCCAGTAGTATTGGAGGTGGCAGCAATCAGCCCCAGCATTTT.